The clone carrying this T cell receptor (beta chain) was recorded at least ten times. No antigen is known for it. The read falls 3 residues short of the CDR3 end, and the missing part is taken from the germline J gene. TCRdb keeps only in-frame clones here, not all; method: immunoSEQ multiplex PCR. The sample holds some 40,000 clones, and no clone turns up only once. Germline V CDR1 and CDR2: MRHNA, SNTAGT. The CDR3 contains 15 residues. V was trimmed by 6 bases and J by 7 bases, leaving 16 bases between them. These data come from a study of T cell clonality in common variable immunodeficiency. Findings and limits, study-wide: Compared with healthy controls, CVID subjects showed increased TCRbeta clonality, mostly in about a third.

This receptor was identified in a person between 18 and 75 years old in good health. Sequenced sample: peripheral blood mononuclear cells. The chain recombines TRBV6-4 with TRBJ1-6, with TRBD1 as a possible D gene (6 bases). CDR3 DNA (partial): TGTGCCAGCAGGCCAGGGGCTTCGGGAAATTCACCC. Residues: CASRPGASGNSP. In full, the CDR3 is CASRPGASGNSPLHF.